A single T cell receptor beta chain is shown here with its context. Antigen specificity is unknown. The CDR3 totals 13 residues. The V and J ends lost 3 bases and 7 bases respectively, with 10 bases between them. Per the germline V gene, CDR1 is MGHRA and CDR2 is YSYEKL. Repertoires were generated with immunoSEQ multiplex PCR, while TCRdb's copy carries only in-frame clones and drops some. The data contain approximately 55,000 clones, roughly 90% of them singletons. The sample comes from a study of OX40 agonist ivuxolimab in advanced cancers. Study-level points and caveats: Among the lowest peripheral clonal expansion occurred in 0.1-3.0 mg/kg partial responders.

Blood got drawn at baseline, again on cycle 4 day 1, and then on cycle 7 day 1. The TCR originated in an adult with an advanced solid tumor such as melanoma, head and neck, liver or kidney cancer. The V gene is TRBV4-1, the J gene TRBJ1-5; D is unclear. The sample was CD4+ or CD8+ T cells sorted from blood, taken in a trial of the OX40 agonist ivuxolimab. CDR3 bases: TGCGCCAGCAGCCAGATGTCCGGCCAGCCCCAGCATTTT. Amino acid sequence: CASSQMSGQPQHF.